Listed below are T cell receptor beta chains from one sample, sequenced in a study of shared T cell receptors in the human thymus. Data came from immunoSEQ multiplex PCR; TCRdb stores just in-frame clones and leaves some out. The data hold about 660,000 clones, with 70% to 90% observed a single time. The data were also submitted as part of a second study, on human thymus T cells.

Material: thymocytes. The receptors stem from a boy less than two years old with a congenital heart defect. CDR3s include the opening cysteine and the closing phenylalanine or tryptophan. The order of the fields is D gene, clone size, V gene, J gene, CDR3 protein, CDR3 DNA. D genes are given only for firm matches. Some rows have no size entry. The others give once, few or many, or a class for an expanded clone.

NA,NA,TRBV11-2,TRBJ2-7,CASSLAPTHYGQYF,TGTGCCAGCAGCTTAGCGCCGACCCACTACGGGCAGTACTTC
NA,once,TRBV7-4,TRBJ2-2,CASSSGVTGELFF,TGTGCCAGCAGCTCAGGGGTCACCGGGGAGCTGTTTTTT
NA,NA,TRBV6-5,TRBJ2-5,CASSYGSGETQYF,TGTGCCAGCAGTTACGGGTCGGGAGAGACCCAGTACTTC
TRBD2,NA,TRBV29-1,TRBJ2-1,CSGVAGPFNEQFF,TGCAGCGGAGTAGCGGGACCCTTCAATGAGCAGTTCTTC
NA,NA,TRBV29-1,TRBJ2-2,CSVGHPNTGELFF,TGCAGCGTTGGCCACCCGAACACCGGGGAGCTGTTTTTT
TRBD2,NA,TRBV11-3,TRBJ2-1,CASSLGTSEYNEQFF,TGTGCCAGCAGCCTGGGGACTAGCGAATACAATGAGCAGTTCTTC
NA,NA,TRBV28,TRBJ2-7,CASSLCLGSRELYEQYF,TGTGCCAGCAGTTTGTGCCTCGGCTCACGGGAGCTGTACGAGCAGTACTTC
NA,NA,TRBV18,TRBJ2-1,CASSPRGRLLNEQFF,TGTGCCAGCTCACCACGGGGGCGGCTCCTCAATGAGCAGTTCTTC
NA,few,TRBV19,TRBJ1-1,CATMDFMNTEAFF,TGTGCCACCATGGACTTCATGAACACTGAAGCTTTCTTT
TRBD1,NA,TRBV7-2,TRBJ2-5,CASSLVRTGKRTQYF,TGTGCCAGCAGCTTAGTGAGGACAGGGAAGAGAACCCAGTACTTC
NA,NA,TRBV15,TRBJ1-4,CATSIFYRVSDQLFF,TGTGCCACCAGCATATTTTACAGGGTATCCGATCAACTGTTTTTT
TRBD2,NA,TRBV9,TRBJ2-3,CASSAPLLAGERDTQYF,TGTGCCAGCAGCGCCCCGCTACTAGCGGGAGAACGGGATACGCAGTATTTT
TRBD1,NA,TRBV15,TRBJ1-1,CATSVLDRGPRAFF,TGTGCCACCAGCGTCTTGGACAGGGGGCCGAGAGCTTTCTTT
TRBD2,NA,TRBV5-4,TRBJ2-5,CASNYGGGTIQETQYF,TGTGCCAGCAACTACGGGGGGGGGACAATTCAAGAGACCCAGTACTTC
TRBD1,few,TRBV2,TRBJ1-5,CASSEEVGQGSNQPQHF,TGTGCCAGCAGTGAAGAGGTGGGACAGGGTAGCAATCAGCCCCAGCATTTT
TRBD2,NA,TRBV7-2,TRBJ2-3,CASSFLGLAENTDTQYF,TGTGCCAGCAGCTTCCTGGGACTAGCGGAAAACACAGATACGCAGTATTTT
NA,NA,TRBV2,TRBJ2-7,CAQGGGGYEQYF,TGTGCCCAAGGGGGGGGAGGCTACGAGCAGTACTTC
TRBD1,NA,TRBV28,TRBJ2-2,CASSPPGQGAVGELFF,TGTGCCAGCAGTCCGCCGGGACAGGGGGCCGTCGGGGAGCTGTTTTTT
NA,NA,TRBV21-1,TRBJ2-3,CASSRAGQSADTQYF,TGTGCCAGCAGTCGGGCGGGACAGAGCGCAGATACGCAGTATTTT
TRBD2,NA,TRBV4-1,TRBJ2-7,CASSPSLVSGNPTYEQYF,TGCGCCAGCAGCCCCTCACTTGTTAGCGGGAACCCAACCTACGAGCAGTACTTC
NA,NA,TRBV18,TRBJ2-3,CASSPQLNTQYF,TGTGCCAGCTCACCACAACTCAATACGCAGTATTTT
TRBD1,NA,TRBV7-8,TRBJ1-1,CASSPEGAIPAEAFF,TGTGCCAGCAGCCCTGAGGGGGCGATTCCGGCTGAAGCTTTCTTT
TRBD2,once,TRBV27,TRBJ2-2,CASSLSRGTGGPSGELFF,TGTGCCAGCAGTTTATCTCGGGGTACGGGAGGGCCAAGCGGGGAGCTGTTTTTT
NA,NA,TRBV30,TRBJ2-1,CAWSVCRYNEQFF,TGTGCCTGGAGTGTGTGCAGATACAATGAGCAGTTCTTC
NA,NA,TRBV30,TRBJ2-1,CAWSESATYNEQFF,TGTGCCTGGAGTGAAAGCGCCACCTACAATGAGCAGTTCTTC
TRBD1,NA,TRBV4-3,TRBJ2-7,CASSHRTGNYEQYF,TGCGCCAGCAGCCACCGGACAGGGAACTACGAGCAGTACTTC
NA,NA,TRBV11-3,TRBJ1-2,CASSSVPGTRSF,TGTGCCAGCAGCTCAGTCCCCGGGACAAGATCTTTC